A selection of T cell receptor beta chains follows, all from one sample in a study of cytomegalovirus exposure and HLA in healthy donors. Libraries were prepared by immunoSEQ multiplex PCR; TCRdb keeps only in-frame clonotypes and omits some of them. The table shows 110,000 to 150,000 clones, with about three quarters occurring only once. Sequenced sample: PBMCs. The origin of the receptors is a woman between 25 and 40 years old in good health and CMV-seronegative. CDR3s include the opening cysteine and the closing phenylalanine or tryptophan. A D gene is named only where the DNA matches it firmly. A clone size is listed for some rows: how often the clone was seen (once, few, many), or a class if it is expanded.

TRBJ2-7 | TRBV4-2 | - | - | TGTGCCAGGATGGGCAGAGGGAATAACGAGCAGTACTTC | CARMGRGNNEQYF
TRBJ2-3 | TRBV30 | TRBD2 | - | TGTGCCTGGAGTGTAGGAGCGGGGGGCACAGATACGCAGTATTTT | CAWSVGAGGTDTQYF
TRBJ2-5 | TRBV30 | TRBD2 | - | TGTGCCTGGAGTCAGCGGGAGGGCCTTGAGACCCAGTACTTC | CAWSQREGLETQYF
TRBJ2-1 | TRBV5-1 | - | - | TGCGCCAGCAGCCCGGGTGTGGGACAAGAGCAGTTCTTC | CASSPGVGQEQFF
TRBJ2-2 | TRBV28 | TRBD2 | - | TGTGCCAGCAGTTTCGCCGGGACTATGAACACCGGGGAGCTGTTTTTT | CASSFAGTMNTGELFF
TRBJ2-3 | TRBV4-2 | TRBD1 | - | TGTGCCAGCAGCCAAGATCTTCAGACAGGGGGCGGTACGCAGTATTTT | CASSQDLQTGGGTQYF
TRBJ1-1 | TRBV5-1 | - | - | TGCGCCAGCAGCTGGGGGGAAGGGGGGGGCACTGAAGCTTTCTTT | CASSWGEGGGTEAFF
TRBJ2-5 | TRBV7-9 | - | - | TGTGCCAGCAGCTCGCCATTAGAGGGGAGGAGGCAAGAGACCCAGTACTTC | CASSSPLEGRRQETQYF
TRBJ2-3 | TRBV6-1 | TRBD2 | - | TGTGCCAGCAGTGGACTAGCGGGAGGGCCAGATACGCAGTATTTT | CASSGLAGGPDTQYF
TRBJ2-3 | TRBV14 | - | few | TGTGCCAGCAGCCAGGAGGCGTGGGGTGTAGATACGCAGTATTTT | CASSQEAWGVDTQYF
TRBJ2-2 | TRBV7-9 | TRBD2 | - | TGTGCCAGCAGCCTTCGAGCGGGAGGTGAATCCGGGGAGCTGTTTTTT | CASSLRAGGESGELFF
TRBJ1-3 | TRBV9 | - | - | TGTGCCAGCAGCGAGGGGACAGGAAACACCATATATTTT | CASSEGTGNTIYF
TRBJ2-3 | TRBV7-2 | - | - | TGTGCCAGCAGCTTAGCCCCAGGGACAGATACGCAGTATTTT | CASSLAPGTDTQYF
TRBJ2-3 | TRBV7-9 | - | - | TGTTCCAGCAGCTTAGACTTGGATACGCAGTATTTT | CSSSLDLDTQYF
TRBJ2-4 | TRBV6-1 | TRBD1 | - | TGTGCCAGCAGTGACCCCCCTTCGGCAGGGGGAAACATTCAGTACTTC | CASSDPPSAGGNIQYF
TRBJ2-3 | TRBV7-9 | - | - | TGTGCCAGCAGCTTTAGTACCTCCGTAGATACGCAGTATTTT | CASSFSTSVDTQYF
TRBJ2-3 | TRBV9 | TRBD2 | - | TGTGCCAGCAGTTCTAGCGGGGGCACAGATACGCAGTATTTT | CASSSSGGTDTQYF
TRBJ2-5 | TRBV7-7 | TRBD2 | - | TGTGCTAGCAGCTTCGGTTGGAGCGGGGAAGAGACCCAGTACTTC | CASSFGWSGEETQYF
TRBJ2-7 | TRBV30 | - | few | TGTGCCTGGAGTGTACAGGGTAGCGAGCAGTACTTC | CAWSVQGSEQYF